These 27 T cell receptor beta chains came from one sample sequenced in a study of CD8 T cells in Susac syndrome (dated by TCRdb to the late 2010s). The library relied on the immunoSEQ multiplex PCR assay. RNA was extracted using the RNeasy kit, and about 0.5 to 1 ug of the RNA was reverse transcribed with random hexamers. TCRdb cleaned the public reads at Q25 with fastp, built clones with MiXCR and kept in-frame beta chains. Rows with a matching CDR3 protein are joined into one entry that keeps the most common DNA and genes. The sample table holds under 150,000 distinct CDR3 sequences, of which 90% to 95% were seen once. 0.095% to 0.15% of the sample is in the top ten clones. The sample was CD4+ T cells from PBMCs. The receptor set was obtained from a human donor with multiple sclerosis.

The genes are TRBV3-1 and TRBJ1-3, with D uncertain. This CDR3 spans 13 amino acids. CDR1 and CDR2 (germline): LGHDT, YNNKEL (reference sequence). Deletions cut 7 bases from V and 0 bases from J, with 7 bases between. The CDR3 nucleotides are TGTGCCAGCATCGGATCCTCTGGAAACACCATATATTTT. Translating it yields CASIGSSGNTIYF.

The chain joins TRBV30 to TRBJ1-5, with 9 bases that match TRBD1. This CDR3 contains 13 residues. The germline gives CDR1 GTSNPN, CDR2 SVGIG (reference sequence). V lost 7 bases, J lost 3 bases, and 4 bases stayed unmatched. The CDR3 coding sequence is TGTGCCTTCACAGGGGGCAACAATCAGCCCCAGCATTTT. This codes for CAFTGGNNQPQHF.

The rearrangement uses TRBV5-6 and TRBJ1-5; D may be TRBD1 (5 bases). This CDR3 region has 15 residues. V was cut by 0 bases and J by 5 bases, with 12 bases left in between. CDR1 SGHDT and CDR2 YYEEEE come from the germline V gene. The CDR3 DNA sequence: TGTGCCAGCAGCTTGGGGACATCGGGATATCAGCCCCAGCATTTT. It specifies CASSLGTSGYQPQHF.

This sequence joins TRBV6-1 and TRBJ2-7; a weak D match, TRBD2 (6 bases). Germline lookup yields CDR1 MNHNS and CDR2 SASEGT. Trimming stripped 7 bases from V and 4 bases from J, with 14 bases between. The CDR3 loop spans 13 amino acids. The CDR3 DNA follows: TGTGCCAGCACGTATAGCGGACTATACGAGCAGTACTTC. Amino acid sequence: CASTYSGLYEQYF.

The rearrangement uses TRBV6-4 and TRBJ1-5, with a tentative D call TRBD1 (5 bases). The V end was cut by 3 bases, the J end by 7 bases, with 10 bases between. CDR3 length: 13 amino acids. Germline V gene data show CDR1 as MRHNA and CDR2 as SNTAGT. The CDR3 is CASSEEEGQPQHF. The CDR3 DNA follows: TGTGCCAGCAGTGAGGAAGAGGGGCAGCCCCAGCATTTT.

This chain links TRBV10-1 with TRBJ1-1, with a tentative D call TRBD1 (6 bases). Per germline, CDR1 WNHNN and CDR2 SYGVQD (reference sequence). Trimming shortened V by 4 bases and J by 5 bases, and 17 bases separated the two germline ends. The CDR3 extends over 15 amino acids. This chain's CDR3 is CASSGGSGARTEAFF. CDR3 DNA sequence: TGCGCCAGCAGTGGAGGGTCGGGGGCGCGGACTGAAGCTTTCTTT.

This chain connects TRBV11-1 to TRBJ1-1; possibly TRBD1 for D (6 bases). The CDR3 has 15 amino acids. The V end lost 4 bases, the J end lost 1 base, and 13 bases lay between the germline ends. Germline-derived CDR1 and CDR2 are SGHAT and FQDESV (reference sequence). The CDR3 sequence: CASSYRTAKNTEAFF. CDR3 bases: TGTGCCAGCAGCTATCGGACAGCGAAGAACACTGAAGCTTTCTTT.

This CDR3 is CASSSGDPSSYNSPLHF. The CDR3 DNA reads TGTGCCAGCAGCTCGGGAGATCCAAGCTCCTATAATTCACCCCTCCACTTT. J is TRBJ1-6 and V is TRBV7-8, with D hard to call. Germline V gene lookup returns CDR1 SGHVS and CDR2 FQNEAQ. The CDR3 has 17 amino acids. Between the trimmed V and J ends, which lost 4 bases and 0 bases, there was a span of 13 bases.

This clonotype was recorded once. The chain links TRBV10-3 to TRBJ1-1; D is uncertain. The CDR3 is 15 amino acids. The germline V gene encodes CDR1 ENHRY and CDR2 SYGVKD. The V and J ends lost 2 bases and 0 bases respectively, with 10 bases between them. The CDR3 region has the DNA TGTGCCATCAGTGAGCGGGCAGTCATGAACACTGAAGCTTTCTTT. Encoded protein: CAISERAVMNTEAFF.

V and J are TRBV7-2 and TRBJ1-2; no reliable D call. Trimming stripped 5 bases from V and 0 bases from J, with 13 bases between. Germline V gives CDR1 SGHTA, CDR2 FQGNSA. The CDR3 sequence is 15 residues long. For the CDR3, the DNA is TGTGCCAGCAGCCTCCCGATGCGGTCTAACTATGGCTACACCTTC. Its translation: CASSLPMRSNYGYTF.

V is TRBV5-1 and J is TRBJ2-1; 13 nucleotides agree with TRBD2. Germline CDR1 reads SGHRS; CDR2 reads YFSETQ. CDR3 length: 16 amino acids. The trim removed 0 bases at V and 9 bases at J, leaving 6 bases unmatched. The CDR3 loop is CASSLAGTSGTGEQFF. The DNA of the CDR3 is TGCGCCAGCAGCTTGGCCGGGACTAGCGGGACGGGTGAGCAGTTCTTC.

This sequence joins TRBV29-1 and TRBJ2-1, with D tentatively TRBD1 (5 bases). Germline V CDR1 and CDR2: SQVTM, ANQGSEA. V dropped 4 bases and J dropped 5 bases, with 15 bases sitting between them. CDR3 length equals 14 residues. The CDR3 DNA is TGCAGCGTTGGTCATAGGACAACAAACAATGAGCAGTTCTTC. Residues: CSVGHRTTNNEQFF.

The chain uses TRBV29-1 and TRBJ1-2, with 9 bases aligning to TRBD1. The length of the CDR3 is 15 residues. V gave up 2 bases and J gave up 4 bases; unmatched junction bases: 8. Germline values: CDR1 SQVTM, CDR2 ANQGSEA. The CDR3 DNA reads TGCAGCGTTGAAAAGGGGACAGGGCTTGGCTATGGCTACACCTTC. Translated, it gives CSVEKGTGLGYGYTF.

The chain employs TRBV5-1 and TRBJ2-7; possible D gene TRBD1, 6 bases. The V end was cut by 0 bases, the J end by 7 bases, with 17 bases between. In germline, CDR1 is SGHRS, CDR2 YFSETQ. The CDR3 has 15 residues. CDR3 sequence: CASSLGGRSFGEQYF. In DNA form, the CDR3 reads TGCGCCAGCAGCTTGGGGGGGCGATCCTTTGGGGAGCAGTACTTC. Combining the CDR3 with reference TRBV5-1 and TRBJ2-7 gives the whole variable domain KAGVTQTPRYLIKTRGQQVTLSCSPISGHRSVSWYQQTPGQGLQFLFEYFSETQRNKGNFPGRFSGRQFSNSRSEMNVSTLELGDSALYLCASSLGGRSFGEQYFGPGTRLTVT.

The chain links TRBV12-5 to TRBJ2-4, with 8 positions matching TRBD2. The CDR3 length is 14 residues. From germline, CDR1 is LGHNT and CDR2 FRNRAP. The trim removed 1 base at V and 7 bases at J, leaving 3 bases unmatched. The CDR3 nucleotides read TGTGCTAGTGGTTTGGCGGGGGGGGACAACATTCAGTACTTC. The encoded protein is CASGLAGGDNIQYF.

The chain joins TRBV7-2 to TRBJ1-2; perhaps TRBD1 as D (5 bases). Germline loops: CDR1 SGHTA, CDR2 FQGNSA. V was trimmed by 1 base and J by 3 bases, leaving 12 bases between them. CDR3 length: 15 amino acids. The CDR3 DNA sequence: TGTGCCAGCAGCTTAGATTTGGGCAGGGACTATGGCTACACCTTC. Its protein is CASSLDLGRDYGYTF.

This chain joins TRBV6-2 or TRBV6-3 and TRBJ2-5; a weak D match, TRBD1 (6 bases). Germline loops: CDR1 MNHEY, CDR2 SVGEGT. V was trimmed by 2 bases and J by 0 bases, leaving 10 bases between them. This CDR3 is built from 15 residues. The CDR3 sequence is CASSYAGVNQETQYF. CDR3 DNA: TGTGCCAGCAGTTACGCAGGGGTGAACCAAGAGACCCAGTACTTC.

The chain combines TRBV5-1 with TRBJ2-7; D may match TRBD1 or TRBD2 (5 bases each). V lost 4 bases and J 4 bases, leaving 18 bases between the germline ends. This CDR3 spans 15 amino acids. Germline values: CDR1 SGHRS, CDR2 YFSETQ. CDR3 amino acids: CASSPLRQGPYEQYF. For the CDR3, the DNA is TGCGCCAGCAGCCCACTCCGGCAGGGACCTTACGAGCAGTACTTC.

The chain carries TRBV9 and TRBJ2-5, with D possibly being TRBD1 (6 bases). CDR1 SGDLS and CDR2 YYNGEE come from the germline V gene. The CDR3 is made up of 14 amino acids. V lost 4 bases, J lost 1 base, and 11 bases lay in between. CDR3 bases: TGTGCCAGCAGCCCACGGACAGCCCAAGAGACCCAGTACTTC. Translating gives CASSPRTAQETQYF.

The chain joins TRBV7-6 to TRBJ1-1; D is possibly TRBD1 (5 bases). Germline CDR1 is SGHVS and CDR2 is FNYEAQ. Between the trimmed V and J ends, which lost 6 bases and 5 bases, there was a span of 16 bases. The CDR3 is 14 amino acids. The CDR3 sequence is CASSAGQGRTEAFF. CDR3 nucleotides: TGTGCCAGCAGTGCGGGGCAGGGTAGGACTGAAGCTTTCTTT. The full variable domain, completed using reference TRBV7-6 and TRBJ1-1, is GAGVSQSPRYKVTKRGQDVALRCDPISGHVSLYWYRQALGQGPEFLTYFNYEAQQDKSGLPNDRFSAERPEGSISTLTIQRTEQRDSAMYRCASSAGQGRTEAFFGQGTRLTVV.

The chain uses TRBV30 and TRBJ2-7; TRBD1 matches at 7 bases. Trimming removed 2 bases from V and 0 bases from J; junction bases left unmatched: 10. The CDR3 totals 16 residues. The germline V gene encodes CDR1 GTSNPN and CDR2 SVGIG (reference sequence). CDR3 region: CAWSFPRQGPSYEQYF. DNA of the CDR3: TGTGCCTGGAGTTTCCCTCGACAGGGTCCCTCCTACGAGCAGTACTTC.

This chain joins TRBV30 and TRBJ1-1, with D uncertain. Germline loops: CDR1 GTSNPN, CDR2 SVGIG (reference sequence). This CDR3 is 13 amino acids long. Deletions cut 2 bases from V and 0 bases from J, with 7 bases between. CDR3 sequence: CAWSSTVNTEAFF. For the CDR3, the DNA is TGTGCCTGGAGTTCAACGGTGAACACTGAAGCTTTCTTT.

V gene TRBV19 combines with J gene TRBJ1-2; TRBD1 matches 9 bases. This CDR3 is 15 amino acids long. Germline V gene lookup returns CDR1 LNHDA and CDR2 SQIVND (reference sequence). V dropped 5 bases and J dropped 4; count of bases not matched to a gene: 8. Here the CDR3 DNA reads TGTGCCAGTAGTTTGGGGACAGGGCCCTTCTATGGCTACACCTTC. Its protein product is CASSLGTGPFYGYTF.

The chain employs TRBV7-9 and TRBJ1-1; 7 nucleotides line up with TRBD1. CDR1 is SEHNR and CDR2 is FQNEAQ in the germline V gene (reference sequence). Unmatched junction bases numbered 8, after V lost 5 bases and J lost 5 bases. The CDR3 spans 14 residues. The CDR3 region is CASSIRDSDTEAFF. The DNA of the CDR3 is TGTGCCAGCAGCATTCGGGACAGTGATACTGAAGCTTTCTTT.

The chain employs TRBV4-2 and TRBJ1-1, with D perhaps matching TRBD1 (5 bases). This CDR3 spans 14 amino acids. Trimming removed 1 base from V and 1 base from J, with 7 bases in between. Germline CDR1 reads LGHNA; CDR2 reads YNFKEQ. For the CDR3, the DNA is TGTGCCAGCAGCCAAGGACAGCAGAACACTGAAGCTTTCTTT. Translating gives CASSQGQQNTEAFF.

The CDR3 DNA sequence: TGTGCCAGCAGGGCACCGGGACAGGGGAGCTATGGCTACACCTTC. This sequence encodes CASRAPGQGSYGYTF. The V call is TRBV6-2 or TRBV6-3, the J call TRBJ1-2; the match to TRBD1 covers 10 bases. The length of the CDR3 is 15 residues. Germline CDR1 and CDR2: MNHEY and SVGEGT. V trimming: 6 bases; J trimming: 4 bases; junction bases outside the gene matches: 8.

This sequence joins TRBV7-2 and TRBJ1-2, with 7 bases aligning to TRBD1. CDR1 is SGHTA, CDR2 FQGNSA, per germline. Losses at the gene ends were 5 bases for V and 4 bases for J; bases not matched to a gene: 13. The CDR3 is 16 residues long. CDR3 DNA sequence: TGTGCCAGCAGCCCTGGTGGAGGGGGCTTGGGCTATGGCTACACCTTC. It is translated as CASSPGGGGLGYGYTF.